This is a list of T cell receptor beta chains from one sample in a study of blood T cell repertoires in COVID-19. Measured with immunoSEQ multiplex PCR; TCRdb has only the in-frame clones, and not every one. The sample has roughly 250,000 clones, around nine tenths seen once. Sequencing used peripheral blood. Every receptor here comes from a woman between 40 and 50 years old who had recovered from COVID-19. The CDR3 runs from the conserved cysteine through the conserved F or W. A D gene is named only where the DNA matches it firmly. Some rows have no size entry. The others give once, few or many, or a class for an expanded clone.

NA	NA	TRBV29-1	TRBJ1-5	CSVVGGADQPQHF	TGCAGCGTTGTAGGGGGAGCGGATCAGCCCCAGCATTTT
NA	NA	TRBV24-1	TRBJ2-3	CATSETRAQSTDTQYF	TGTGCCACCAGTGAAACGAGGGCCCAAAGCACAGATACGCAGTATTTT
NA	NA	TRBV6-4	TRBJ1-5	CASSEEYSNQPQHF	TGTGCCAGCAGTGAGGAGTATAGCAATCAGCCCCAGCATTTT
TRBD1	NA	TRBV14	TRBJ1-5	CASSPGGQGAQPQHF	TGTGCCAGCAGCCCCGGAGGACAGGGGGCTCAGCCCCAGCATTTT
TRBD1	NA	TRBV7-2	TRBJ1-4	CASSLDRGRTNEKLFF	TGTGCCAGCAGCTTGGACAGGGGGAGAACTAATGAAAAACTGTTTTTT
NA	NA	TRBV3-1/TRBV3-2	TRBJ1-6	CASRPGGEGSPLHF	TGTGCCAGCAGACCCGGGGGGGAAGGGTCACCCCTCCACTTT
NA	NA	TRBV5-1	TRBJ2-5	CASSGSGEGTQYF	TGCGCCAGCAGCGGGTCAGGGGAGGGGACCCAGTACTTC
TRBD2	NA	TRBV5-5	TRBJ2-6	CASSTSRGGYSGANVLTF	TGTGCCAGCAGTACCTCCCGGGGGGGCTACTCTGGGGCCAACGTCCTGACTTTC
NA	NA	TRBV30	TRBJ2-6	CAWTPRLEANVLTF	TGTGCCTGGACCCCGCGGCTAGAGGCCAACGTCCTGACTTTC
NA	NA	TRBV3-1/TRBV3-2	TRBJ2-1	CASSQVYGSSYNEQFF	TGTGCCAGCAGCCAAGTTTACGGGAGCTCCTACAATGAGCAGTTCTTC
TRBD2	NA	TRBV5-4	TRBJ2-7	CASSETGTRDEQYF	TGTGCCAGCAGCGAAACAGGGACTAGGGACGAGCAGTACTTC
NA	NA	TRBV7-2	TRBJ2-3	CASSLVLRRERTDTQYF	TGTGCCAGCAGCTTAGTATTGCGGCGGGAACGCACAGATACGCAGTATTTT
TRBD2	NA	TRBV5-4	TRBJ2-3	CASSLELAAADTQYF	TGTGCCAGCAGCTTGGAACTAGCGGCGGCAGATACGCAGTATTTT
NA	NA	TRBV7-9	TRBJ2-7	CASSSSSETYEQYF	TGTGCCAGCAGCTCGTCCTCCGAGACCTACGAGCAGTACTTC
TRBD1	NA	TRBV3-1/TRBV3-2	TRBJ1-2	CASSQDRATGNYGYTF	TGTGCCAGCAGCCAAGATCGAGCGACAGGGAACTATGGCTACACCTTC
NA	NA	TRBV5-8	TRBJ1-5	CASSLRGERREPQHF	TGTGCCAGCAGCTTGAGAGGGGAAAGGAGGGAGCCCCAGCATTTT
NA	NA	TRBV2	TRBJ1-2	CASSDSGFNYGYTF	TGTGCCAGCAGTGATTCGGGATTTAACTATGGCTACACCTTC
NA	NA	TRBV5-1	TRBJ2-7	CASRPTAGSYEQYF	TGCGCCAGCCGCCCCACTGCGGGGTCCTACGAGCAGTACTTC
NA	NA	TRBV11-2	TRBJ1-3	CASSPPGAHGNTIYF	TGTGCCAGCAGCCCCCCAGGGGCGCATGGAAACACCATATATTTT
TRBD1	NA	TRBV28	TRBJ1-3	CASSLTGTMTFSGNTIYF	TGTGCCAGCAGTTTGACAGGGACCATGACATTCTCTGGAAACACCATATATTTT
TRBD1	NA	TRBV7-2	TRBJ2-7	CASSLAGQGASYEQYF	TGTGCCAGCAGCTTAGCGGGACAGGGAGCCTCCTACGAGCAGTACTTC
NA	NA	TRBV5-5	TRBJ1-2	CASSSGGNGYTF	TGTGCCAGCAGCTCGGGGGGAAATGGCTACACCTTC
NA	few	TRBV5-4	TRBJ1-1	CASREASGGGAFF	TGTGCCAGCAGGGAGGCTTCCGGCGGAGGAGCTTTCTTT
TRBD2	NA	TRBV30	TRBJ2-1	CAWSVLLAGGNEQFF	TGTGCCTGGAGTGTACTTCTAGCGGGGGGTAATGAGCAGTTCTTC
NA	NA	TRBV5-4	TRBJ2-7	CASSLQELSYEQYF	TGTGCCAGCAGCTTGCAGGAATTATCCTACGAGCAGTACTTC
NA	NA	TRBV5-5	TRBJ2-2	CASSLGILVGGPTGELFF	TGTGCCAGCAGCTTGGGCATTTTGGTGGGGGGACCCACCGGGGAGCTGTTTTTT
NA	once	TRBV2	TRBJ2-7	CASSESRRSPAYEQYF	TGTGCCAGCAGTGAGTCTAGACGGAGCCCAGCCTACGAGCAGTACTTC
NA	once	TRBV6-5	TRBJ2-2	CASSPESQGGGELFF	TGTGCCAGCAGTCCGGAAAGCCAGGGGGGCGGGGAGCTGTTTTTT
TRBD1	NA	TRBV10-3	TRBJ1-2	CAISGWDRGMSYTF	TGTGCCATCAGTGGCTGGGACAGGGGTATGAGCTACACCTTC
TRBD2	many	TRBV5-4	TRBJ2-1	CASSVRLAGNEQFF	TGTGCCAGCAGCGTCCGACTAGCGGGGAATGAGCAGTTCTTC
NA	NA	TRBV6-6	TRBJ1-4	CASSYTRGTNEKLFF	TGTGCCAGCAGTTACACCAGGGGCACTAATGAAAAACTGTTTTTT
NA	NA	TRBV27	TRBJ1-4	CASSLQPSRTNEKLFF	TGTGCCAGCAGTTTACAACCCTCCAGGACTAATGAAAAACTGTTTTTT
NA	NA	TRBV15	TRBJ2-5	CATSRGGGTLGYQETQYF	TGTGCCACCAGCAGGGGGGGAGGAACCCTTGGGTACCAAGAGACCCAGTACTTC
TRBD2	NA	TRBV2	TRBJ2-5	CASTVGLAGAQETQYF	TGTGCCAGCACCGTGGGACTAGCGGGAGCCCAAGAGACCCAGTACTTC
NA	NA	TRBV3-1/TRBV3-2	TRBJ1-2	CASSSNGNYGYTF	TGTGCCAGCAGCTCCAACGGGAACTATGGCTACACCTTC